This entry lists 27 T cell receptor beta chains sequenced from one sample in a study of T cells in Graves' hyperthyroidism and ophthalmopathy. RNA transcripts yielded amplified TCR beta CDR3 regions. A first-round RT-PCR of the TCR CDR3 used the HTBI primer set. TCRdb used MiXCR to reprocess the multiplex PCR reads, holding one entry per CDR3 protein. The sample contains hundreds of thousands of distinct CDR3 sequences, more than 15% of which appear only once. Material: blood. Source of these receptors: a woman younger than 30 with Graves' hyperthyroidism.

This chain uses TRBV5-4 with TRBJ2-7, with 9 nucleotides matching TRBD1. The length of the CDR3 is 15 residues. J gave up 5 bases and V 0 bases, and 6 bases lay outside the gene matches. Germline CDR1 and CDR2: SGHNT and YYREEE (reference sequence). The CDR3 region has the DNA TGTGCCAGCAGCTTGGATGGGACAGGGAACCACGAGCAGTACTTC. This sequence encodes CASSLDGTGNHEQYF.

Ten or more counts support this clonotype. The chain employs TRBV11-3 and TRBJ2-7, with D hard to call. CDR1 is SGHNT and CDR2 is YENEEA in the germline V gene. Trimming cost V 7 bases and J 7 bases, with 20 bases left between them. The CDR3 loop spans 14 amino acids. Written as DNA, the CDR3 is TGTGCCAGCACCCCCCCCGTGGGTTCGGGTGAGCAGTACTTC. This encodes CASTPPVGSGEQYF.

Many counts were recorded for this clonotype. The CDR3 DNA is TGCAGTGCTGGATCAGTGGTAATGACTGAAGCTTTCTTT. Residues: CSAGSVVMTEAFF. The chain employs TRBV20-1 and TRBJ1-1, with D unresolved. Looked up from germline, CDR1 is DFQATT and CDR2 is SNEGSKA (reference sequence). The CDR3 contains 13 residues. V was trimmed by 5 bases and J by 5 bases, leaving 15 bases between them.

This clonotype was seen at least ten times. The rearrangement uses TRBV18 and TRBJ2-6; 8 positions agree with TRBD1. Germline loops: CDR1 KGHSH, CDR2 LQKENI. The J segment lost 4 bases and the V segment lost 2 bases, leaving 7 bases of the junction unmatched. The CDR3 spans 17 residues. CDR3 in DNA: TGTGCCAGCTCACCAGGTCTGACAGGGGCAGGGGCCAACGTCCTGACTTTC. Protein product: CASSPGLTGAGANVLTF.

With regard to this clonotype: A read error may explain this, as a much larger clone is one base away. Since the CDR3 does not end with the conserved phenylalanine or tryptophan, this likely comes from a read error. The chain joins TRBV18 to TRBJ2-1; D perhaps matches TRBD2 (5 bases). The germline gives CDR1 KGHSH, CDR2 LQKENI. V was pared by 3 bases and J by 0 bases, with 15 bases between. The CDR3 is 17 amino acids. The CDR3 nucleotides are TGTGCCAGCTCACCGATGATAGCGTTTGACTCCTACAATGAGCAGTTCTCC. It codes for CASSPMIAFDSYNEQFS.

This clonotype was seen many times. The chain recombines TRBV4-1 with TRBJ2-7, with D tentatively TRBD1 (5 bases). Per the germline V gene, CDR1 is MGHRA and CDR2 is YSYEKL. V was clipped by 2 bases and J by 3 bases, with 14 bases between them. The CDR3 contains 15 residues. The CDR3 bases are TGCGCCAGCAGCCAACCCAGTAGGGGTTACTACGAGCAGTACTTC. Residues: CASSQPSRGYYEQYF.

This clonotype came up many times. CDR3 residues: CATSEGRPYNEQFF. The CDR3, as DNA: TGTGCCACCAGTGAGGGACGGCCGTACAATGAGCAGTTCTTC. The genes are TRBV24-1 and TRBJ2-1; D possibly matches TRBD1 or TRBD2 (5 bases each). V shed 4 bases and J shed 4 bases, with 10 bases lying between them. The CDR3 length is 14 residues. Germline V CDR1 and CDR2: KGHDR, SFDVKD.

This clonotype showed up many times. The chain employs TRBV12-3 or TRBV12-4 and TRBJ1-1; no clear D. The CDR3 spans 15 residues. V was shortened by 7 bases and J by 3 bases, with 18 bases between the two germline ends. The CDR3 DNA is TGTGCCAGCATCCCCCCGAAGGTCAGTCACACTGAAGCTTTCTTT. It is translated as CASIPPKVSHTEAFF.

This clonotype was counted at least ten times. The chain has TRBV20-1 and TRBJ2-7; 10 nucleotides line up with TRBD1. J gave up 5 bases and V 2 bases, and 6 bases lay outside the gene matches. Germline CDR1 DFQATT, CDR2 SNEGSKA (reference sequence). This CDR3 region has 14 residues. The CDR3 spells CSARSGDRGHEQYF. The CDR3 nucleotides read TGCAGTGCTAGATCCGGGGACAGGGGCCACGAGCAGTACTTC.

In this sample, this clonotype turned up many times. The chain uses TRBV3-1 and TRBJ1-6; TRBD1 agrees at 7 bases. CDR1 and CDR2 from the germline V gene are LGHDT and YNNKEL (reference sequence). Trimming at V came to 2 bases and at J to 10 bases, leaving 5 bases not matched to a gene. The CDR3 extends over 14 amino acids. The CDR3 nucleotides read TGTGCCAGCAGCCAAACGACAGGGAACTCACCCCTCCACTTT. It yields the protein CASSQTTGNSPLHF.

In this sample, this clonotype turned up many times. The CDR3 sequence: CSARDRSGLAGYNEQFF. The CDR3 region has the DNA TGCAGTGCTAGAGATCGGTCCGGACTAGCGGGGTACAATGAGCAGTTCTTC. The chain carries TRBV20-1 and TRBJ2-1, with 12 bases fitting TRBD2. The germline V gene has CDR1 DFQATT and CDR2 SNEGSKA (reference sequence). Trimming removed 0 bases from V and 4 bases from J; junction bases left unmatched: 7. The CDR3 totals 17 residues.

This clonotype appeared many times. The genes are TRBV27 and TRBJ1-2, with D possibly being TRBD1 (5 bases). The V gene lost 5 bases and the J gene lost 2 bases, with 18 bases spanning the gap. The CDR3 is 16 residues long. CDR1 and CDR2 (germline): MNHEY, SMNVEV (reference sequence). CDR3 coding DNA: TGTGCCAGCAGTCTCTCACCTGGGGGTTTCAACTATGGCTACACCTTC. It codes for CASSLSPGGFNYGYTF.

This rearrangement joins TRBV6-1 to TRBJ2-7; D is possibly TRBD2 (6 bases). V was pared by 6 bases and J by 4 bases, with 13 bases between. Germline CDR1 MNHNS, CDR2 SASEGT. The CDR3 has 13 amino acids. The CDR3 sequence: CASRGAGRYEQYF. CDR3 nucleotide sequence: TGTGCCAGCAGGGGAGCAGGGAGGTACGAGCAGTACTTC.

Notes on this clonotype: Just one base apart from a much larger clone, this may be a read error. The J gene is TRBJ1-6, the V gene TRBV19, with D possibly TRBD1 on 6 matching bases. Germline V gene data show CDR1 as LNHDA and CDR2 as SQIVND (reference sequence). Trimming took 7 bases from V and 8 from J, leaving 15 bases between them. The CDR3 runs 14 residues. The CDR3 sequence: CASTLQGRDSPLHF. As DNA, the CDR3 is TGTGCCAGTACCCTACAGGGAAGGGATTCACCCCTCCACTTT.

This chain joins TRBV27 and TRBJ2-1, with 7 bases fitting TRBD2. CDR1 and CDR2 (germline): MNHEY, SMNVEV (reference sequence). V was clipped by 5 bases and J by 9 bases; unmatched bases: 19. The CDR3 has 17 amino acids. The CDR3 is CASSLHLRTREAGEQFF. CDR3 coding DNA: TGTGCCAGCAGTCTCCATCTCCGGACTAGGGAGGCCGGTGAGCAGTTCTTC.

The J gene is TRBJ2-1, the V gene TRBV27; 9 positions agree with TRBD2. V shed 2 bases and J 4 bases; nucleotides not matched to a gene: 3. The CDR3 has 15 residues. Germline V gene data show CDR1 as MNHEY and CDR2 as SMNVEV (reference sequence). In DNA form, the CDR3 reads TGTGCCAGCAGTTTAAGTCTAGCGGGGTACAATGAGCAGTTCTTC. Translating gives CASSLSLAGYNEQFF.

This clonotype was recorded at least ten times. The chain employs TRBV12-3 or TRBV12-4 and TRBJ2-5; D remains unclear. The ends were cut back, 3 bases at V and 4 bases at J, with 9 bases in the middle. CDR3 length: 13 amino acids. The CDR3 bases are TGTGCCAGCAGTTTTAATTGGCGAGAGACCCAGTACTTC. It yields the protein CASSFNWRETQYF.

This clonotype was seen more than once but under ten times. The CDR3 nucleotides are TGTGCCAGCAGCTGGGACAGACTAAGTGAAAAACTGTTTTTT. It is translated as CASSWDRLSEKLFF. The genes are TRBV5-4 and TRBJ1-4; 7 bases are a match to TRBD1. Germline V gene data show CDR1 as SGHNT and CDR2 as YYREEE (reference sequence). This CDR3 has 14 residues. V shed 3 bases, J shed 7 bases, and the junction held 6 bases outside the gene matches.

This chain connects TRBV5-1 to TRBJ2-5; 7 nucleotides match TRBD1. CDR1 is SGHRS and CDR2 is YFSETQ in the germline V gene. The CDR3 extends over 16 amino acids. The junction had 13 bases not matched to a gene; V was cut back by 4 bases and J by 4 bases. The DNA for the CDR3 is TGCGCCAGCAGCGTGGGGACAGCCCGAGGTGGAGAGACCCAGTACTTC. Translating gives CASSVGTARGGETQYF. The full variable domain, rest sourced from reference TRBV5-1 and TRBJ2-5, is KAGVTQTPRYLIKTRGQQVTLSCSPISGHRSVSWYQQTPGQGLQFLFEYFSETQRNKGNFPGRFSGRQFSNSRSEMNVSTLELGDSALYLCASSVGTARGGETQYFGPGTRLLVL.

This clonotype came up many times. The chain's CDR3 is CASSEGGRQVNQPQHF. For the CDR3, the DNA is TGTGCCAGCAGCGAGGGGGGGAGGCAGGTCAATCAGCCCCAGCATTTT. The rearrangement uses TRBV9 and TRBJ1-5; the D gene is possibly TRBD1 (6 bases). Germline values: CDR1 SGDLS, CDR2 YYNGEE. The V end lost 3 bases, the J end lost 3 bases, and 16 bases lay between the germline ends. The CDR3 is made up of 16 amino acids.

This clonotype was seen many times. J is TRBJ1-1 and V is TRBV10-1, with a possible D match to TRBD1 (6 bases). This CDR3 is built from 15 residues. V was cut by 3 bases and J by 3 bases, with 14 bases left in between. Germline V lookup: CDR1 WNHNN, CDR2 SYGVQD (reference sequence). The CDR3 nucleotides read TGCGCCAGCAGTGATTTTGGTCGGGGGCACACTGAAGCTTTCTTT. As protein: CASSDFGRGHTEAFF.

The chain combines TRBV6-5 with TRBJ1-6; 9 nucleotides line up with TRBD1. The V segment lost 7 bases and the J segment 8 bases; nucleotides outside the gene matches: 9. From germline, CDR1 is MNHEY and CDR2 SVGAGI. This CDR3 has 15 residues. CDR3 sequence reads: CASIIDRGIDSPLHF. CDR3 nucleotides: TGTGCCAGCATTATAGACAGGGGGATTGATTCACCCCTCCACTTT.

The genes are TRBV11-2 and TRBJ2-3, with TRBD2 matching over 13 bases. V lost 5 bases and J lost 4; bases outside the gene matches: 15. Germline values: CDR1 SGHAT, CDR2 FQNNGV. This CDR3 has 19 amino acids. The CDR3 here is CASSHRLWTSGSGADTQYF. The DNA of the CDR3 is TGTGCCAGCAGCCACCGCCTATGGACTAGCGGGAGTGGCGCAGATACGCAGTATTTT.

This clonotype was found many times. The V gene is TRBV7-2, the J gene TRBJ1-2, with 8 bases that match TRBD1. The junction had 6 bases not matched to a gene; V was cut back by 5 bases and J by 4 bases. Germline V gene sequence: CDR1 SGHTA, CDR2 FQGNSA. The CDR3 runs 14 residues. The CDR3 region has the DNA TGTGCCAGCAGCCGAGGGACAGGTGCCTATGGCTACACCTTC. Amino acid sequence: CASSRGTGAYGYTF.

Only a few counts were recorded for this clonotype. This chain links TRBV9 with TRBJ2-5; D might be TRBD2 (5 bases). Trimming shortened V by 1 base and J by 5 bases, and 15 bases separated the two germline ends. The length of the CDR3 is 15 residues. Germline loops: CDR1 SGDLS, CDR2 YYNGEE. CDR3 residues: CASSVTPVEVETQYF. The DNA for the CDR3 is TGTGCCAGCAGCGTAACACCGGTGGAGGTGGAGACCCAGTACTTC.

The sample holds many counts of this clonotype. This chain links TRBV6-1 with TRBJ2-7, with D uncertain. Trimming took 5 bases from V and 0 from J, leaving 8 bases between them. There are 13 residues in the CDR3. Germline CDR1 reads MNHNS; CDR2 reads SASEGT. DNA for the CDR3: TGTGCCAGCAGTAAGGTGGGCTCCTACGAGCAGTACTTC. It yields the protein CASSKVGSYEQYF.

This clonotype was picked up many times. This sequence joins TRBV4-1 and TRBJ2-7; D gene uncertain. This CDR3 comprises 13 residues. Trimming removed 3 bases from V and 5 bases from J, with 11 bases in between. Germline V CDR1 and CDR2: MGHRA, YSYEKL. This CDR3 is CASSQQETHEQYF. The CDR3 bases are TGCGCCAGCAGCCAGCAGGAAACCCACGAGCAGTACTTC.